Listed here are 24 T cell receptor beta chains from one sample, sequenced in a study of T cell responses to AZD1222 COVID-19 vaccine. The assay was immunoSEQ multiplex PCR, and TCRdb's table has in-frame clones only and misses some. The top ten clones hold approximately 0.97% of a sample with some 170,000 clones, 85% to 95% of them seen once. The sample here was peripheral blood, taken on day 0 of AZD1222 vaccination. Every receptor here comes from an adult in good health.

This clone has only one observation. This chain connects TRBV14 to TRBJ2-1; 9 bases agree with TRBD2. Germline V gene lookup returns CDR1 SGHDN and CDR2 FVKESK. The CDR3 is made up of 15 amino acids. V lost 4 bases and J lost 8; bases outside the gene matches: 9. The DNA of the CDR3 is TGTGCCAGCAGCCGGTTAGCGGGGGTATACGATGAGCAGTTCTTC. Protein sequence: CASSRLAGVYDEQFF.

This chain uses TRBV5-1 with TRBJ2-5; D not resolved. There are 14 residues in the CDR3. The germline V gene encodes CDR1 SGHRS and CDR2 YFSETQ. Trimming took 0 bases from V and 2 from J, leaving 8 bases between them. The CDR3 coding sequence is TGCGCCAGCAGCTTGGTCGTGGGACAAGAGACCCAGTACTTC. Translating gives CASSLVVGQETQYF. Variable domain in full (rest from reference TRBV5-1 and TRBJ2-5): KAGVTQTPRYLIKTRGQQVTLSCSPISGHRSVSWYQQTPGQGLQFLFEYFSETQRNKGNFPGRFSGRQFSNSRSEMNVSTLELGDSALYLCASSLVVGQETQYFGPGTRLLVL.

The chain employs TRBV6-2 or TRBV6-3 and TRBJ1-2; 7 bases agree with TRBD1. CDR3 length: 17 residues. Germline CDR1 reads MNHEY; CDR2 reads SVGEGT. After removal of 2 bases from V and 7 bases from J, the junction contained 16 bases not matched to a gene. The CDR3 DNA sequence: TGTGCCAGCAGTTACCCTACGTTGGACAGGAGGCGGGGTGGCTACACCTTC. Translated: CASSYPTLDRRRGGYTF.

The V gene is TRBV28, the J gene TRBJ2-2; D is perhaps TRBD1 (5 bases). V was shortened by 6 bases and J by 4 bases, with 9 bases between the two germline ends. The CDR3 covers 13 residues. The germline CDR1 and CDR2 sequences are MDHEN and SYDVKM. This CDR3 reads CASRGLGTGELFF. CDR3 sequence (DNA): TGTGCCAGCAGGGGGCTGGGCACCGGGGAGCTGTTTTTT.

The chain links TRBV19 to TRBJ2-1; TRBD2 might be the D (5 bases). V lost 3 bases and J 0 bases, leaving 9 bases between the germline ends. This CDR3 is 15 amino acids long. CDR1 is LNHDA and CDR2 is SQIVND in the germline V gene (reference sequence). The CDR3 DNA reads as TGTGCCAGTAGTATTGAGGGAAGCTCCTACAATGAGCAGTTCTTC. Translating it yields CASSIEGSSYNEQFF.

CDR3 coding DNA: TGTGCCAGTAGTACCAACAGGGAATTCGGCAATCAGCCCCAGCATTTT. Translation: CASSTNREFGNQPQHF. V usage is TRBV19 and J usage is TRBJ1-5, with a tentative D call TRBD1 (6 bases). CDR3 length: 16 residues. Germline CDR1 and CDR2: LNHDA and SQIVND (reference sequence). V was clipped by 4 bases and J by 2 bases, with 15 bases between them.

This chain links TRBV5-5 with TRBJ1-5; D unresolved. This CDR3 is built from 13 residues. CDR1 SGHKS and CDR2 YYEKEE come from the germline V gene (reference sequence). The V and J ends lost 0 bases and 4 bases respectively, with 5 bases between them. The CDR3 spells CASSLAGNQPQHF. DNA of the CDR3: TGTGCCAGCAGCTTGGCGGGTAATCAGCCCCAGCATTTT.

The V gene is TRBV2, the J gene TRBJ1-1, with D unresolved. The V and J ends lost 0 bases and 6 bases respectively, with 5 bases between them. Germline values: CDR1 SNHLY, CDR2 FYNNEI. CDR3 size: 12 residues. The CDR3 here is CASSEASAEAFF. Written as DNA, the CDR3 is TGTGCCAGCAGTGAAGCTTCGGCTGAAGCTTTCTTT.

The J gene is TRBJ1-1, the V gene TRBV2, with D perhaps TRBD1 (6 bases). The V and J ends lost 3 bases and 7 bases respectively, with 15 bases between them. Germline V CDR1 and CDR2: SNHLY, FYNNEI. The CDR3 loop spans 14 amino acids. This CDR3 reads CASSERGSVSEAFF. CDR3 DNA sequence: TGTGCCAGCAGTGAGAGGGGGAGTGTCAGTGAAGCTTTCTTT.

This chain joins TRBV12-3 or TRBV12-4 and TRBJ2-1, with D unclear. CDR3 length: 12 amino acids. Deletions cut 5 bases from V and 9 bases from J, with 11 bases between. The CDR3 spells CASSLTRGEQFF. The CDR3 DNA reads as TGTGCCAGCAGTCTCACCAGAGGTGAGCAGTTCTTC.

The rearrangement links TRBV11-2 to TRBJ2-7; D gene uncertain. Trimming stripped 2 bases from V and 4 bases from J, with 9 bases between. The CDR3 runs to 13 residues. CDR1 SGHAT and CDR2 FQNNGV come from the germline V gene. The CDR3 sequence: CASSLNFLYEQYF. The CDR3 DNA is TGTGCCAGCAGCTTAAATTTCTTGTACGAGCAGTACTTC.

The J gene is TRBJ2-7, the V gene TRBV19, with 12 positions matching TRBD2. Looked up from germline, CDR1 is LNHDA and CDR2 is SQIVND (reference sequence). The length of the CDR3 is 15 residues. The V and J ends lost 5 bases and 6 bases, in that order; junction bases with no gene match: 8. In DNA form, the CDR3 reads TGTGCCAGTAGTTCTAGCGGGGGGGCCGCCGGCGAGCAGTACTTC. It yields the protein CASSSSGGAAGEQYF. The entire variable domain, with the rest obtained from reference TRBV19 and TRBJ2-7, is as follows: DGGITQSPKYLFRKEGQNVTLSCEQNLNHDAMYWYRQDPGQGLRLIYYSQIVNDFQKGDIAEGYSVSREKKESFPLTVTSAQKNPTAFYLCASSSSGGAAGEQYFGPGTRLTVT.

Note on this clone: Compared with germline, one end of the junction differs, possibly owing to a read error. The chain is built from TRBV30 and TRBJ1-6; D ambiguous. The length of the CDR3 is 17 residues. Germline V gene data show CDR1 as GTSNPN and CDR2 as SVGIG (reference sequence). This CDR3 is CAWSDSWEGVGNSLLHF. Here the CDR3 DNA reads TGTGCCTGGAGTGACTCATGGGAGGGAGTTGGTAATTCACTCCTCCACTTT.

The rearrangement uses TRBV3-1 (or the pseudogene TRBV3-2) and TRBJ2-7; D might be TRBD2 (6 bases). The CDR3 runs to 15 residues. Trimming removed 0 bases from V and 4 bases from J, with 13 bases in between. Germline V gene data show CDR1 as LGHDT and CDR2 as YNNKEL (reference sequence). DNA of the CDR3: TGTGCCAGCAGCCAAGATCCGGGGGAGACTTACGAGCAGTACTTC. This encodes CASSQDPGETYEQYF.

The rearrangement uses TRBV4-3 and TRBJ2-2, with D perhaps given as TRBD1 or TRBD2 (5 bases each). Germline values: CDR1 LGHNA, CDR2 YSLEER. The CDR3 contains 12 residues. The V gene lost 3 bases and the J gene lost 8 bases, with 7 bases spanning the gap. The CDR3 bases are TGCGCCAGCAGCCAGGGGGAAGGGGAGCTGTTTTTT. It encodes CASSQGEGELFF.

The CDR3 spells CASSEVNRPFEKLFF. The CDR3, as DNA: TGTGCCAGCAGTGAAGTCAACAGACCTTTTGAAAAACTGTTTTTT. This sequence joins TRBV6-1 and TRBJ1-4, with unresolved D. The CDR3 runs 15 residues. V was shortened by 1 base and J by 7 bases, with 13 bases between the two germline ends. CDR1 is MNHNS and CDR2 is SASEGT in the germline V gene.

J is TRBJ1-1 and V is TRBV4-1; unclear D gene. V was shortened by 0 bases and J by 11 bases, with 19 bases between the two germline ends. The length of the CDR3 is 15 residues. Germline lookup yields CDR1 MGHRA and CDR2 YSYEKL. The CDR3 region is CASSQDFFGRAQAFF. CDR3 sequence (DNA): TGCGCCAGCAGCCAAGATTTTTTTGGGAGGGCGCAGGCTTTCTTT.

Remarks on this clone: Germline is not matched at one junction end, which may reflect a read error. The V call is TRBV7-7, the J call TRBJ2-5, with TRBD2 identical over 8 bases. This CDR3 is built from 16 residues. CDR1 is SSHAT, CDR2 FNYEAQ, per germline (reference sequence). This CDR3 is CASSPSGGQPQETQYF. The CDR3 DNA reads as TGTGCTAGCAGCCCGTCGGGGGGGCAACCACAAGAGACCCAGTACTTC.

This clone has more than one count but fewer than ten. The chain recombines TRBV28 with TRBJ1-1; D remains ambiguous. Germline V gives CDR1 MDHEN, CDR2 SYDVKM. Trimming left V 3 bases short and J 4 bases short, with 6 bases between. The CDR3 contains 12 residues. CDR3 in amino acids: CASSLTSTEAFF. The CDR3 region has the DNA TGTGCCAGCAGTTTGACATCCACTGAAGCTTTCTTT.

This rearrangement joins TRBV10-3 to TRBJ1-6; no clear D. In germline, CDR1 is ENHRY, CDR2 SYGVKD. Trimming shortened V by 5 bases and J by 7 bases, and 12 bases separated the two germline ends. The CDR3 length is 14 residues. CDR3 DNA sequence: TGTGCCATCAGTCACACCGCTAGGAATTCACCCCTCCACTTT. Translating it yields CAISHTARNSPLHF.

The rearrangement joins TRBV5-1 to TRBJ1-2, with D perhaps TRBD1 (5 bases). This CDR3 has 15 residues. Trimming cost V 7 bases and J 2 bases, with 18 bases left between them. Germline assignment: CDR1 SGHRS and CDR2 YFSETQ. CDR3 loop: CASHTGGGTNYGYTF. The DNA of the CDR3 is TGCGCCAGCCACACGGGCGGTGGGACCAACTATGGCTACACCTTC.

This chain links TRBV5-1 with TRBJ1-6; D is ambiguous. The V and J ends lost 4 bases and 3 bases respectively, with 5 bases between them. CDR3 length: 13 residues. Germline CDR1 reads SGHRS; CDR2 reads YFSETQ. In DNA, the CDR3 is TGCGCCAGCAGCGACGGCTATAATTCACCCCTCCACTTT. It codes for CASSDGYNSPLHF.

The CDR3 loop reads CSALPIYTQYF. The CDR3 nucleotides read TGCAGTGCTCTCCCCATATATACGCAGTATTTT. The gene calls are TRBV20-1 and TRBJ2-3, with no clear D. V lost 5 bases and J lost 7, with 10 bases in between. CDR3 size: 11 residues. The germline gives CDR1 DFQATT, CDR2 SNEGSKA (reference sequence).

V and J are TRBV5-4 and TRBJ1-2; D uncertain. Germline V gene data show CDR1 as SGHNT and CDR2 as YYREEE (reference sequence). The CDR3 runs to 14 residues. The V gene lost 0 bases and the J gene lost 4 bases, with 10 bases spanning the gap. CDR3 amino acids: CASSLDGSSYGYTF. The CDR3 DNA sequence: TGTGCCAGCAGCTTGGATGGTAGTAGCTATGGCTACACCTTC.